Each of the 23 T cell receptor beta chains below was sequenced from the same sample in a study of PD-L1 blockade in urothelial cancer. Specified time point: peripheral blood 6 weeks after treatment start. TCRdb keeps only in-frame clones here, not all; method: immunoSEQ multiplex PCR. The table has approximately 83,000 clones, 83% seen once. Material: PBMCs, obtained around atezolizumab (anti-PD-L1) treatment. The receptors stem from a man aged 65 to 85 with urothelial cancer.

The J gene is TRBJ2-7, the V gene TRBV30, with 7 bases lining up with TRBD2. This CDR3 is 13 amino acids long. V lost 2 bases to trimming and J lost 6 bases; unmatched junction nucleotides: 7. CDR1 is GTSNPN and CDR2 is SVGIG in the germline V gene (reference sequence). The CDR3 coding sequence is TGTGCCTGGAGTAGCGGGAAAGATGGCGAGCAGTACTTC. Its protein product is CAWSSGKDGEQYF.

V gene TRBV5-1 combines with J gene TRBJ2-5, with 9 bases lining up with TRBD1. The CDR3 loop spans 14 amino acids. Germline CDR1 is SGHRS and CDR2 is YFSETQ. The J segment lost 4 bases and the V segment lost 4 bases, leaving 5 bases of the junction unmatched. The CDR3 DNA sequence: TGCGCCAGCAGCAAGGGACAGGGAAGAGAGACCCAGTACTTC. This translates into CASSKGQGRETQYF. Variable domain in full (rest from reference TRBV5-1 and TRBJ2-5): KAGVTQTPRYLIKTRGQQVTLSCSPISGHRSVSWYQQTPGQGLQFLFEYFSETQRNKGNFPGRFSGRQFSNSRSEMNVSTLELGDSALYLCASSKGQGRETQYFGPGTRLLVL.

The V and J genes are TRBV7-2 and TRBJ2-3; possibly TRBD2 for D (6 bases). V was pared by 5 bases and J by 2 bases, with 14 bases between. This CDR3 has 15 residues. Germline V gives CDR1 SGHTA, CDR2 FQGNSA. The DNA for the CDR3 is TGTGCCAGCAGCCGAAAACCTAGCGCCACAGATACGCAGTATTTT. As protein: CASSRKPSATDTQYF.

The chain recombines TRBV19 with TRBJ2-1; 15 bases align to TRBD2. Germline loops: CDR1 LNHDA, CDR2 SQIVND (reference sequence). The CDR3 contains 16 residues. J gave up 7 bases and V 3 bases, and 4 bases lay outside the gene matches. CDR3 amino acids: CASSITGTSGGNEQFF. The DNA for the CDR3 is TGTGCCAGTAGTATTACCGGGACTAGCGGGGGGAATGAGCAGTTCTTC.

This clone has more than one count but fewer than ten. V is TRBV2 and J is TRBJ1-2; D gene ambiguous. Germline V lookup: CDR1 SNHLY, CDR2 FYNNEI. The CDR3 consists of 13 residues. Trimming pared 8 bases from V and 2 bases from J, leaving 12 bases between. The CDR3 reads CASGETGNYGYTF. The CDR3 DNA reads TGTGCCAGCGGCGAGACGGGGAACTATGGCTACACCTTC.

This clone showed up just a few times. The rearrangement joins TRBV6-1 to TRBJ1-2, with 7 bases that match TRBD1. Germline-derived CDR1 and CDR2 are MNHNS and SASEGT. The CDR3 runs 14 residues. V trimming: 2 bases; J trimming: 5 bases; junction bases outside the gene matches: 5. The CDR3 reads CASSETDRAYGYTF. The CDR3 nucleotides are TGTGCCAGCAGTGAAACCGACAGGGCGTATGGCTACACCTTC.

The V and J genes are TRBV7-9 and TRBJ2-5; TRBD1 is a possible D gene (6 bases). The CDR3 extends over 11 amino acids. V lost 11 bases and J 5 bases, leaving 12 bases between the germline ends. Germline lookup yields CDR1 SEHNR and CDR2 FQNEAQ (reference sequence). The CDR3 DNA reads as TGTGCCGGCCGCAGGGGCGAGACCCAGTACTTC. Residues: CAGRRGETQYF.

The CDR3 coding sequence is TGTGCCAGTAGTACTACAGGGGCTGAGGAGACCCAGTACTTC. Translation gives CASSTTGAEETQYF. The J gene is TRBJ2-5, the V gene TRBV19, with TRBD1 identical over 7 bases. CDR3 length: 14 amino acids. J lost 5 bases, V lost 4 bases, and 7 bases had no gene match. CDR1 is LNHDA, CDR2 SQIVND, per germline (reference sequence).

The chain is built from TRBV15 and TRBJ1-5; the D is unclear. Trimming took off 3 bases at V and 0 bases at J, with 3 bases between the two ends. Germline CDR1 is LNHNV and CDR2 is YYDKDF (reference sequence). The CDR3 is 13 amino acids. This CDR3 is CATSSRSNQPQHF. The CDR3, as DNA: TGTGCCACCAGCAGCCGTAGCAATCAGCCCCAGCATTTT. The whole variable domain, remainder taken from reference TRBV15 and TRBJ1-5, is DAMVIQNPRYQVTQFGKPVTLSCSQTLNHNVMYWYQQKSSQAPKLLFHYYDKDFNNEADTPDNFQSRRPNTSFCFLDIRSPGLGDTAMYLCATSSRSNQPQHFGDGTRLSIL.

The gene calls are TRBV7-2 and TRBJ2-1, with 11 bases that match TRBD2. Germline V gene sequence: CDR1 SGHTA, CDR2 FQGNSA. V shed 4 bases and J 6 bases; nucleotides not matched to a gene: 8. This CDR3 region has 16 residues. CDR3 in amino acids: CASSYQGLAELNEQFF. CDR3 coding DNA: TGTGCCAGCAGCTACCAGGGACTAGCGGAGCTCAATGAGCAGTTCTTC.

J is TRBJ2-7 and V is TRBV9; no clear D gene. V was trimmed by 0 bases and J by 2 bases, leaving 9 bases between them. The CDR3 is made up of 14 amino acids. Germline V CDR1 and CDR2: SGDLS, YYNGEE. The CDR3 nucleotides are TGTGCCAGCAGCGTAGGGCACAGTGCCTACGAGCAGTACTTC. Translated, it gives CASSVGHSAYEQYF.

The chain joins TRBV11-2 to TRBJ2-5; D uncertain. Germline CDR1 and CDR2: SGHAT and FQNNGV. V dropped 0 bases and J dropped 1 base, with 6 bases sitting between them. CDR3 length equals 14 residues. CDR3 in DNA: TGTGCCAGCAGCTTAGATGTCGGCCAAGAGACCCAGTACTTC. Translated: CASSLDVGQETQYF.

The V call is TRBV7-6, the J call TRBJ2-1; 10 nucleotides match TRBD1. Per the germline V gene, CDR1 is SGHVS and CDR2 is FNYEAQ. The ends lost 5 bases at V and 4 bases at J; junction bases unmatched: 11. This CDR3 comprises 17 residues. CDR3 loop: CASSPGTGVSVYNEQFF. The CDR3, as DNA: TGTGCCAGCAGCCCGGGGACAGGGGTGTCGGTTTACAATGAGCAGTTCTTC.

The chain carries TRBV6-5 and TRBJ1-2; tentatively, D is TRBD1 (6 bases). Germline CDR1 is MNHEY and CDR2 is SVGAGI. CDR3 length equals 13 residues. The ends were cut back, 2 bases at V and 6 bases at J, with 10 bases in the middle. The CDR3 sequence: CASSYEYRDGYTF. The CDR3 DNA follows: TGTGCCAGCAGTTACGAATACAGGGATGGCTACACCTTC.

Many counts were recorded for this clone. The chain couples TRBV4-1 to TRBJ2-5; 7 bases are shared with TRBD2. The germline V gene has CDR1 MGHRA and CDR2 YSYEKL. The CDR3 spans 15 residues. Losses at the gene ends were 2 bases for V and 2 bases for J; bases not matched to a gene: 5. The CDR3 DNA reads TGCGCCAGCAGCCAAACGGGGACTACGCAAGAGACCCAGTACTTC. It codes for CASSQTGTTQETQYF.

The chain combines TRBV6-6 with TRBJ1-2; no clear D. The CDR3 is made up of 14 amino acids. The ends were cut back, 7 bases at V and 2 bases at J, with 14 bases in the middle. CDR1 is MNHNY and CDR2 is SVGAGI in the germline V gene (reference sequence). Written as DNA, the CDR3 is TGTGCCAGCACAACGACACCCCAGAACTATGGCTACACCTTC. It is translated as CASTTTPQNYGYTF.

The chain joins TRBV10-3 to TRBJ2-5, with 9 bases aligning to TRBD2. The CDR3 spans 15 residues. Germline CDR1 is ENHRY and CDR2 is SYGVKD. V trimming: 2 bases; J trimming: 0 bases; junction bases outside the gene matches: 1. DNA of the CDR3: TGTGCCATCAGTGAGACTAGCGGGTACCAAGAGACCCAGTACTTC. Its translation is CAISETSGYQETQYF.

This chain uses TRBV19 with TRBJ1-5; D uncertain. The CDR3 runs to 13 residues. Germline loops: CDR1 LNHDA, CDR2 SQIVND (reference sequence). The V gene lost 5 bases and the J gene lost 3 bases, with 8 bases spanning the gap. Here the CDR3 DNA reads TGTGCCAGTAGTCCTTATATCAATCAGCCCCAGCATTTT. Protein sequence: CASSPYINQPQHF.

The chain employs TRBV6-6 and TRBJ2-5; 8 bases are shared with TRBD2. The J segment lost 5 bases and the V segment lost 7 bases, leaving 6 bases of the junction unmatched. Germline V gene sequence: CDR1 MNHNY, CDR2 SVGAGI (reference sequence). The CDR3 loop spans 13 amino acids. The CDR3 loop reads CASTGGREETQYF. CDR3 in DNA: TGTGCCAGCACGGGGGGGCGCGAGGAGACCCAGTACTTC.

CDR3 bases: TGTGCCAGCAGTAGCCCACAGGGCAAGCAGTACTTC. This codes for CASSSPQGKQYF. The rearrangement links TRBV6-5 to TRBJ2-7, with D maybe TRBD1 (6 bases). CDR3 size: 12 residues. Germline assignment: CDR1 MNHEY and CDR2 SVGAGI. Trimming left V 5 bases short and J 8 bases short, with 13 bases between.

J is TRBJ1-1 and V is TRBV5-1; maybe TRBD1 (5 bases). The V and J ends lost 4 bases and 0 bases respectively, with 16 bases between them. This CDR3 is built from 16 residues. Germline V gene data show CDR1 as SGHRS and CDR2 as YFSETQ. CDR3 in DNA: TGCGCCAGCAGCCGGGAGGCAGGGTTCATGAACACTGAAGCTTTCTTT. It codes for CASSREAGFMNTEAFF. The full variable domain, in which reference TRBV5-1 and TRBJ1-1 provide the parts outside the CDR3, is KAGVTQTPRYLIKTRGQQVTLSCSPISGHRSVSWYQQTPGQGLQFLFEYFSETQRNKGNFPGRFSGRQFSNSRSEMNVSTLELGDSALYLCASSREAGFMNTEAFFGQGTRLTVV.

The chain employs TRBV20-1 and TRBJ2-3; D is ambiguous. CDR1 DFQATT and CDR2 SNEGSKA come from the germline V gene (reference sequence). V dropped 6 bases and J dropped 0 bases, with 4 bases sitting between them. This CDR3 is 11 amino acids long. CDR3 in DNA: TGCAGTGCACGGAGCACAGATACGCAGTATTTT. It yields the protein CSARSTDTQYF.

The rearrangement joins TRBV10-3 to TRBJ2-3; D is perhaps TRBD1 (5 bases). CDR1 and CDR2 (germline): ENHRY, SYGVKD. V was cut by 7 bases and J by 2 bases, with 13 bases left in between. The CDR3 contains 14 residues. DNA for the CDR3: TGTGCCATCAAAAGGGGCTTGGACACAGATACGCAGTATTTT. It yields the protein CAIKRGLDTDTQYF.